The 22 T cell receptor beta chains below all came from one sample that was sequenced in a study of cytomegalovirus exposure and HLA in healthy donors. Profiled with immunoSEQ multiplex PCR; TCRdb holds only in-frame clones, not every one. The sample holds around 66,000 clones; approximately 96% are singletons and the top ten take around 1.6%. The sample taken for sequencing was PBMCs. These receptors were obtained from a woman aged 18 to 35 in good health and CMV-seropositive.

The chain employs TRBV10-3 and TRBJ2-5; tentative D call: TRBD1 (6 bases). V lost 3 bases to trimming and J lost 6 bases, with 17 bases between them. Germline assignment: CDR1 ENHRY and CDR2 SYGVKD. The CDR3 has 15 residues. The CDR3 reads CAISDPLTGMQTQYF. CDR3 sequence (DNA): TGTGCCATCAGTGATCCTCTAACAGGGATGCAGACCCAGTACTTC.

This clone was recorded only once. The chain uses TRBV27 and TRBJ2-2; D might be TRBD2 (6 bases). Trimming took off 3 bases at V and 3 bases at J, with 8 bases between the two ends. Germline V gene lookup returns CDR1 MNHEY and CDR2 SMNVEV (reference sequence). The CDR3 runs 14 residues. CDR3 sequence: CASSLGLHTGELFF. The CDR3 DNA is TGTGCCAGCAGTTTGGGACTTCACACCGGGGAGCTGTTTTTT.

The CDR3 nucleotides are TGTGCCAGCAGCCGGGGACAGGGCTCTGGAAACACCATATATTTT. Encoded protein: CASSRGQGSGNTIYF. The J gene is TRBJ1-3, the V gene TRBV6-5, with 9 bases that match TRBD1. V dropped 6 bases and J dropped 0; count of bases not matched to a gene: 3. This CDR3 region has 15 residues. Germline CDR1 is MNHEY and CDR2 is SVGAGI.

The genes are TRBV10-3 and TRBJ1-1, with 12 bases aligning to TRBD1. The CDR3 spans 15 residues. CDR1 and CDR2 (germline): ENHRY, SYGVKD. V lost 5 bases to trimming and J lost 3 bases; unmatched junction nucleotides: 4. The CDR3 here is CAISPGTGGDTEAFF. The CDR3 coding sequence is TGTGCCATCAGTCCCGGGACAGGGGGCGACACTGAAGCTTTCTTT.

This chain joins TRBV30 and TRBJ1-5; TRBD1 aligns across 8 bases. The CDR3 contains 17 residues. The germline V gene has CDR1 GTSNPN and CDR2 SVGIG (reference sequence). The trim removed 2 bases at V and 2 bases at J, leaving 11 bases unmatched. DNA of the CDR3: TGTGCCTGGAGTCGGGCAGGGGGCTCCGGGGGCAATCAGCCCCAGCATTTT. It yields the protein CAWSRAGGSGGNQPQHF.

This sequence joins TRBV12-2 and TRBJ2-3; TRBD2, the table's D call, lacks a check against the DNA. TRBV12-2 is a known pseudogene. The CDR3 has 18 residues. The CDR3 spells CASRLQPPSGSRKDTQYF. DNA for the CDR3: TGTGCAAGTCGCTTACAACCCCCTAGCGGGAGCCGGAAAGATACGCAGTATTTT.

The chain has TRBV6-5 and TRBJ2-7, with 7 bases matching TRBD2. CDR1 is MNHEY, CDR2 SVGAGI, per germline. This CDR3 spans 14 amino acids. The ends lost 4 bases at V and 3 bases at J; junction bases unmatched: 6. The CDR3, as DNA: TGTGCCAGCAGTTTTACCGGGACTAACTACGAGCAGTACTTC. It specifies CASSFTGTNYEQYF.

The CDR3 sequence is CASSPQGLPPGQFF. The CDR3 DNA sequence: TGTGCCAGCAGTCCTCAGGGACTCCCACCGGGTCAGTTCTTC. The chain uses TRBV7-8 and TRBJ2-1; tentative D call: TRBD2 (6 bases). CDR3 size: 14 residues. The V end was cut by 6 bases, the J end by 13 bases, with 22 bases between. Germline V lookup: CDR1 SGHVS, CDR2 FQNEAQ.

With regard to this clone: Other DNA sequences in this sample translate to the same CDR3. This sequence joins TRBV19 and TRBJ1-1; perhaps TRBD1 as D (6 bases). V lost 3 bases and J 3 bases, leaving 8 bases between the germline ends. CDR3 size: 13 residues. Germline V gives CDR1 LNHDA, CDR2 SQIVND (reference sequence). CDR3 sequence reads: CASSISGDTEAFF. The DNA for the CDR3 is TGTGCCAGTAGTATTTCAGGGGACACTGAAGCTTTCTTT. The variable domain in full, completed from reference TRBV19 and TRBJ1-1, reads DGGITQSPKYLFRKEGQNVTLSCEQNLNHDAMYWYRQDPGQGLRLIYYSQIVNDFQKGDIAEGYSVSREKKESFPLTVTSAQKNPTAFYLCASSISGDTEAFFGQGTRLTVV.

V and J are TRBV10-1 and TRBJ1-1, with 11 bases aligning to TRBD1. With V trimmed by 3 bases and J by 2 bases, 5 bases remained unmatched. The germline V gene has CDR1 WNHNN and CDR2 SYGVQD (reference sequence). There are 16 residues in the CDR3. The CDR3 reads CASSDWTGGINTEAFF. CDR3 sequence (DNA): TGCGCCAGCAGTGACTGGACAGGGGGCATAAACACTGAAGCTTTCTTT.

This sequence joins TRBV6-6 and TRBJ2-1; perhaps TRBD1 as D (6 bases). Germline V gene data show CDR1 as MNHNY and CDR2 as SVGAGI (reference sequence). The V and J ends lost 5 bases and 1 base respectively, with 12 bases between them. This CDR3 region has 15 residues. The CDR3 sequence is CASSPDRGSYNEQFF. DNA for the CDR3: TGTGCCAGCAGTCCGGACAGAGGATCCTACAATGAGCAGTTCTTC.

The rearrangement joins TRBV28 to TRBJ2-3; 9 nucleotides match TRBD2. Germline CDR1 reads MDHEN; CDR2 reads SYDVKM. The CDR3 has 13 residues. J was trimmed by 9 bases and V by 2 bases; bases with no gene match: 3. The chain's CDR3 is CASSLAGGKTQYF. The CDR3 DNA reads TGTGCCAGCAGTTTAGCGGGAGGGAAAACGCAGTATTTT.

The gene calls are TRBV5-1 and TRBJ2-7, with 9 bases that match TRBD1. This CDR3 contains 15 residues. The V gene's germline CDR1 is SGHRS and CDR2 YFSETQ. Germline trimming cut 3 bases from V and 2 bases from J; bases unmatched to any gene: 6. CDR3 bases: TGCGCCAGCAGCTCAGGACAGGGGTCGACCTACGAGCAGTACTTC. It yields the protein CASSSGQGSTYEQYF.

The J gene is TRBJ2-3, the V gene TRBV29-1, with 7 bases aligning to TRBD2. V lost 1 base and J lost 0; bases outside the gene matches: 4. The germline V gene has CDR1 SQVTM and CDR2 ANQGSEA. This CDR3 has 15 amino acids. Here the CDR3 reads CSVEGLAESTDTQYF. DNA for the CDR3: TGCAGCGTTGAAGGGCTAGCGGAGAGCACAGATACGCAGTATTTT.

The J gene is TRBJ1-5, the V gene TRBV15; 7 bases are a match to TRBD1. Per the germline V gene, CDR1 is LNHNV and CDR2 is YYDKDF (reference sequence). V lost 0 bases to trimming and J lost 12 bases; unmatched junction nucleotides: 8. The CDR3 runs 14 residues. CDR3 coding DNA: TGTGCCACCAGCAGAGATTTTAGGGACAGCGGCCAGCATTTT. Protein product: CATSRDFRDSGQHF. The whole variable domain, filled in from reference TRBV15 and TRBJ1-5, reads DAMVIQNPRYQVTQFGKPVTLSCSQTLNHNVMYWYQQKSSQAPKLLFHYYDKDFNNEADTPDNFQSRRPNTSFCFLDIRSPGLGDTAMYLCATSRDFRDSGQHFGDGTRLSIL.

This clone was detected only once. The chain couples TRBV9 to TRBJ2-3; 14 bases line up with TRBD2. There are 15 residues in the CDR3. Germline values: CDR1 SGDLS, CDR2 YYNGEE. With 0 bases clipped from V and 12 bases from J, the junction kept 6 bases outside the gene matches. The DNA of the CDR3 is TGTGCCAGCAGCGTAGCCGGACTAGCGGGAGGATCACAGTATTTT. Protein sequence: CASSVAGLAGGSQYF.

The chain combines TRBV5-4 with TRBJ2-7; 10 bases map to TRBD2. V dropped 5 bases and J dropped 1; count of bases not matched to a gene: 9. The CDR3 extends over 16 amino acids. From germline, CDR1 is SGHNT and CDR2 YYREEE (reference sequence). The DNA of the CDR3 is TGTGCCAGCAGTTCTACCGGGACTAGCGAGTCCTACGAGCAGTACTTC. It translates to CASSSTGTSESYEQYF.

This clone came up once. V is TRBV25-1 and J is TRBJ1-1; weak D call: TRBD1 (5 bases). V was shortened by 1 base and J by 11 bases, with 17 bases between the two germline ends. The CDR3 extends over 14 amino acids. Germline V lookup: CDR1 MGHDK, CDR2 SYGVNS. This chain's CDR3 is CASSEWAGSGWAFF. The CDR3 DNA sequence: TGTGCCAGCAGTGAATGGGCAGGGTCAGGCTGGGCTTTCTTT.

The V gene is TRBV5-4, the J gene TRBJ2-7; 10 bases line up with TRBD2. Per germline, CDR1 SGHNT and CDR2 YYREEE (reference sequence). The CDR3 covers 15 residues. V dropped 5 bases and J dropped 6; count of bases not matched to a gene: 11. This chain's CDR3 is CASRSAPSGSFEQYF. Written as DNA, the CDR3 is TGTGCCAGCAGATCTGCCCCTAGCGGGAGCTTCGAGCAGTACTTC.

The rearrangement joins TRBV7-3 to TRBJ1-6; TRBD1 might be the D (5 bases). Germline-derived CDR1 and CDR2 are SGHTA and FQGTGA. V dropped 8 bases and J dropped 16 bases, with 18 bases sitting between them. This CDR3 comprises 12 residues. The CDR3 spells CASGNPSGTLHF. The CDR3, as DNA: TGTGCCAGCGGTAATCCTTCCGGGACTCTCCACTTT.

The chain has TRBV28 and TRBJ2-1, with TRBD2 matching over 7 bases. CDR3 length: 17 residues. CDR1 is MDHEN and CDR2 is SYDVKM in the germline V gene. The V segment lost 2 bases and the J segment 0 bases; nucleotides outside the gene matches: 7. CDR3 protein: CASSLIGGEPSYNEQFF. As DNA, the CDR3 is TGTGCCAGCAGTTTAATTGGGGGGGAACCCTCCTACAATGAGCAGTTCTTC. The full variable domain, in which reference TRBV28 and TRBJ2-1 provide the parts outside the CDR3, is DVKVTQSSRYLVKRTGEKVFLECVQDMDHENMFWYRQDPGLGLRLIYFSYDVKMKEKGDIPEGYSVSREKKERFSLILESASTNQTSMYLCASSLIGGEPSYNEQFFGPGTRLTVL.

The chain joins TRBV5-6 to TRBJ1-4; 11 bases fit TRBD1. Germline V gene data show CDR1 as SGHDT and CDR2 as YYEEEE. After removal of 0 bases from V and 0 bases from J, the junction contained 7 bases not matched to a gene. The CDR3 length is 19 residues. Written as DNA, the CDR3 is TGTGCCAGCAGCTTGGCCGGGGACAGGGGGAGCGCAACTAATGAAAAACTGTTTTTT. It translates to CASSLAGDRGSATNEKLFF.